This T cell receptor (beta chain) was sequenced for a study of identical twins. The CDR3 runs 14 residues. The ends lost 7 bases at V and 4 bases at J; junction bases unmatched: 6. Germline V gene sequence: CDR1 SQVTM, CDR2 ANQGSEA. This clonotype was detected many times. TCRdb used MiXCR to reprocess the 5' RACE reads, holding one entry per CDR3 protein. The table shows around 340,000 distinct CDR3 sequences, with 8.5% to 10% occurring only once. The chain has TRBV29-1 and TRBJ2-2, with TRBD1 matching 10 bases. The clonotype comes from a woman between 50 and 59 years old in good health. The sequenced material came from naive T cells sorted from blood. CDR3 amino acids: CSASGTGATGELFF. The CDR3 DNA reads TGCAGCGCGTCCGGGACAGGGGCCACCGGGGAGCTGTTTTTT.